The T cell receptor beta chain under discussion was sequenced for a study of shared clonotypes between healthy human individuals (TCRdb year 2020). Describing the broader study: The cohort comprised two women and a few men aged 18 to 49 years. For each donor, three plates each were used for CD4 naive and CD4 memory, two plates were used for CD8 naive, and one plate was used for CD8 memory. To estimate repertoire size and how much clonotype sharing occurs between individuals, the study deeply sequenced the blood TCR repertoires of roughly 5 healthy adults. Libraries were prepared and TCR repertoires were sequenced by different laboratories using diverse techniques, in order to increase sequencing depth and limit assay-specific biases. Leukapheresis yielded between about 0.94 and 9 billion PBMCs per donor.

Donors were healthy HIV-negative adults with no recently reported acute infections or vaccinations. Every donor was a Caucasian adult living in Nashville, Tennessee, USA. CD4+ T cells were enriched through magnetic negative selection, after which naive cells were positively selected on CD45RA and the remaining negative fraction served as the memory subset. Blood was collected by leukapheresis, and PBMCs were isolated by Ficoll-Histopaque density gradient centrifugation and then cryopreserved in liquid nitrogen vapor phase. Purity and quantity of every magnetically sorted T cell population were checked by analytical flow cytometry. Genomic DNA was isolated from every sorted fraction and measured by UV absorbance on a Nanodrop 2000c. With respect to this clone: What antigen it recognizes has not been identified. No clone much larger than this one lies a single base away; base qualities are absent.

Study-wide conclusions, independent of this receptor: Estimated clonotype richness was generally larger for naive than for memory subsets. Because the study included a small number of donors, the genetic and exposure-history diversity represented was limited. Sampling was restricted to blood, and TCR repertoires in tissue are likely to differ from TCR repertoires in blood. Pairwise subsampling indicated that sequencing depth was expected to affect the degree of clonotype sharing among donors. Even with the large sequencing depth, rarefaction of the sorted-subset datasets indicated that sequencing was incomplete. Across a handful of donors, around 5% of naive CD4, roughly 3.5% of naive CD8, around 2.5% of memory CD4, and roughly 0.41% of memory CD8 clonotypes were shared. Clonotypes shared by all four sorted-subset donors showed higher generation probabilities than non-shared clonotypes.

TCR CDR3 regions were amplified from genomic DNA by multiplex PCR using the deep immunoSEQ assay. For each cell subset, the extracted genomic DNA was distributed evenly across all wells of several immunoSEQ 96-well plates, and each plate served as one replicate. For sorted subsets, approximately 210 ng genomic DNA, equal to tens of thousands of T cell genomes, was loaded into each replicate PCR. Purified libraries were quantified with a Qubit 3.0 fluorometer, sized on a Bioanalyzer 2100, and re-quantified with the KAPA Library Quantification kit. A separate single-read 150-cycle Illumina NextSeq 550 flow cell was used to sequence each immunoSEQ 96-well plate. For the original study's pipeline: Because the immunoSEQ output included only junctional sequences and no quality scores, the filtering could not be the same as the filtering used for full-length reads. Sequences were annotated with PyIR, a Python wrapper for IgBLAST v1.9, and V/J genes and CDR3 were assigned using IMGT germline references. Reads were removed for weak V/J assignments (E-value above 1e-6), missing CDR3, stop codons, out-of-frame junctions, or ambiguous translated residues. A V3J clonotype was defined by an identical inferred V gene, J gene, and CDR3 amino acid sequence. Percentage overlap between repertoires was computed as shared unique clonotypes divided by the size of the smaller repertoire. Three approaches were used to assess repertoire richness: RTK rarefaction, the Chao1 estimator, and Recon v2.1 estimates of unobserved clonotypes. Generation probabilities were computed with OLGA for all TCRbeta clonotypes obtained by the gDNA method from a handful of donors. This immuneACCESS table, as held by TCRdb, lists in-frame sequences with V and J called but not all clones. Of the missing ones, under half trace to an unresolved V gene in checked studies; the others have no known cause. V, J and clone size reflect that table, while D and trimming were determined from the DNA. The sample table contains 2,100,000 or so clones; only one count was recorded for 95% of them. Clones ranked in the top ten supply 0.1% to 0.15% of the sample.

The CDR3 covers 16 residues, taking in both the cysteine and the phenylalanine. Left in the record is the CDR3 DNA by itself, 48 bases read in frame from the first base. Trimming removed 1 base from V and 3 bases from J; the gene matches leave 3 bases unexplained. From the germline V gene, CDR1 is MGHRA and CDR2 is YSYEKL. The chain links TRBV4-1 with TRBJ2-1, with TRBD2 matching 10 junction bases. This clonotype was obtained from a man aged 18 to 29 in good health. Sequencing was done on a sample of naive CD4+ T cells sorted from blood. What this sample's cell subset or site label stands for: CD45RA+ positively selected. The CDR3 sequence is CASSQGTSGVYNEQFF. The nucleotide sequence reads TGCGCCAGCAGCCAAGGTACTAGCGGGGTCTACAATGAGCAGTTCTTC.